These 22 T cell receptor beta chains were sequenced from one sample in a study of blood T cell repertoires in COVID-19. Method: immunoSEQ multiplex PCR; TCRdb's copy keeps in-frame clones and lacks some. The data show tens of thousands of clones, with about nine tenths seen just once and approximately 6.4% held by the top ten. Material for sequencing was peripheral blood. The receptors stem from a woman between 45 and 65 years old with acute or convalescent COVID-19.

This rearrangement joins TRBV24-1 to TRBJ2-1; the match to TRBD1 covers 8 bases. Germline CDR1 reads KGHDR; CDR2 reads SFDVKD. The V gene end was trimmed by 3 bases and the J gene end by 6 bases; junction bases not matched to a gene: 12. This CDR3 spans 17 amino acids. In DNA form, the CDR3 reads TGTGCCACCAGTGATGCGAATCCGGGACAGGCTAGCAATGAGCAGTTCTTC. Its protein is CATSDANPGQASNEQFF.

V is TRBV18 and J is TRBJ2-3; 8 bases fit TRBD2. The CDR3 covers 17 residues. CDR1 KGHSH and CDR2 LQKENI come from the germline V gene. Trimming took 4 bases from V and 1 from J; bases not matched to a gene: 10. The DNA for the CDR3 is TGTGCCAGCTCACGTACAGTGAGCGGGAGTGGCACAGATACGCAGTATTTT. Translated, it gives CASSRTVSGSGTDTQYF.

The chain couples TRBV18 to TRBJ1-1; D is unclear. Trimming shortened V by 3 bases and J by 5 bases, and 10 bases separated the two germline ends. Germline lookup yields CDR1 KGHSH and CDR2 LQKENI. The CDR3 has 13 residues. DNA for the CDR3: TGTGCCAGCTCACCTCAGAGGGAGACTGAAGCTTTCTTT. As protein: CASSPQRETEAFF.

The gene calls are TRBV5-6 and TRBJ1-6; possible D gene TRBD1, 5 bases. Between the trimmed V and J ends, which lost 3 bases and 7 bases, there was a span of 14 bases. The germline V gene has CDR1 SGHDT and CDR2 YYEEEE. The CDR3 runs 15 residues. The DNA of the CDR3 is TGTGCCAGCAGCTCCAACAGGTTAGGGAATTCACCCCTCCACTTT. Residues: CASSSNRLGNSPLHF.

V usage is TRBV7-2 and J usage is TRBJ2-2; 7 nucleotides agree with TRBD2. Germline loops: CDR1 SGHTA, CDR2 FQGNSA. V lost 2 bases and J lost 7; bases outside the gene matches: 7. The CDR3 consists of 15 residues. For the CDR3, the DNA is TGTGCCAGCAGCTTACAGCGGGGAGGCATCGGGGAGCTGTTTTTT. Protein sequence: CASSLQRGGIGELFF. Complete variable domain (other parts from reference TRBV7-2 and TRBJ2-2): GAGVSQSPSNKVTEKGKDVELRCDPISGHTALYWYRQSLGQGLEFLIYFQGNSAPDKSGLPSDRFSAERTGGSVSTLTIQRTQQEDSAVYLCASSLQRGGIGELFFGEGSRLTVL.

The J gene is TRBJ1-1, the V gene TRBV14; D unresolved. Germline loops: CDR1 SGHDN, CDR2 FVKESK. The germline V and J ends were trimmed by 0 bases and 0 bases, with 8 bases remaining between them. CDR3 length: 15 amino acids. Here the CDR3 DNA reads TGTGCCAGCAGCCAAGAGGAGGAAATGAACACTGAAGCTTTCTTT. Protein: CASSQEEEMNTEAFF.

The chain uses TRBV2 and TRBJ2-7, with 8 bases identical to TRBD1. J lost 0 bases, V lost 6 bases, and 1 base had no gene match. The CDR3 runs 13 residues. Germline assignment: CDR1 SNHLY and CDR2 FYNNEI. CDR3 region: CASRGQGSYEQYF. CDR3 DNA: TGTGCCAGCAGAGGACAGGGCTCCTACGAGCAGTACTTC.

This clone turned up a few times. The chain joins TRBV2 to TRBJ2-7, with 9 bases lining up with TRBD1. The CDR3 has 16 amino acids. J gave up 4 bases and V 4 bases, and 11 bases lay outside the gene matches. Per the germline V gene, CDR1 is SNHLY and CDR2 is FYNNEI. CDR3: CASSGGAGQGLYEQYF. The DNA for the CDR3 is TGTGCCAGCAGTGGGGGGGCTGGACAGGGGCTATACGAGCAGTACTTC.

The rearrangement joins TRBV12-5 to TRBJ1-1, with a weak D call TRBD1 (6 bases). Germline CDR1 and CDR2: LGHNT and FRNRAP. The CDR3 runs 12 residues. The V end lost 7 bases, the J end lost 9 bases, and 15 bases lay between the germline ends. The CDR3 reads CASAIVGGKAFF. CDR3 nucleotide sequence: TGTGCTAGTGCCATCGTAGGGGGAAAAGCTTTCTTT.

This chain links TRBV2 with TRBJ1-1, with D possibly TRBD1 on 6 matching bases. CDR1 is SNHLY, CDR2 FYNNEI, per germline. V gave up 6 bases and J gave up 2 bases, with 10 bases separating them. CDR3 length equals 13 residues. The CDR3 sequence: CASSGQINTEAFF. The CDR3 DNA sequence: TGTGCCAGCAGCGGACAGATCAACACTGAAGCTTTCTTT.

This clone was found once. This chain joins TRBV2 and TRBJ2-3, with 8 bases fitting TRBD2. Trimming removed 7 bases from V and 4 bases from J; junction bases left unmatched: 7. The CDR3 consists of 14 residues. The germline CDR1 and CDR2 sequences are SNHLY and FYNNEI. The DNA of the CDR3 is TGTGCCAGCACGGGTGCCGGGGGGGCAGATACGCAGTATTTT. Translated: CASTGAGGADTQYF.

In DNA form, the CDR3 reads TGTGCCAGCAGCTTATGGCAGGGAAAAACACCCCTCCACTTT. It specifies CASSLWQGKTPLHF. The genes are TRBV5-6 and TRBJ1-6; tentatively, D is TRBD1 (5 bases). CDR3 length equals 14 residues. The germline gives CDR1 SGHDT, CDR2 YYEEEE. V lost 2 bases and J 11 bases, leaving 14 bases between the germline ends.

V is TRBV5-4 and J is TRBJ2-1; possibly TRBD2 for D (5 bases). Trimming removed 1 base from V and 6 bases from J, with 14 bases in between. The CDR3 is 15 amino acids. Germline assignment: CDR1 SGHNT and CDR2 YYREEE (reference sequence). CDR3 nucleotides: TGTGCCAGCAGCTTGAAGGAGAGGGCGAGCAATGAGCAGTTCTTC. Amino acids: CASSLKERASNEQFF.

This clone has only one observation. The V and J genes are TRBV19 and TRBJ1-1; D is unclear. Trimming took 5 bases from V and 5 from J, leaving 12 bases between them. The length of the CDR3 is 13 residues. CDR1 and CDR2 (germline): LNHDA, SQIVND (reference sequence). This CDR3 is CASSPNRITEAFF. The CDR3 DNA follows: TGTGCCAGTAGTCCGAATAGAATAACTGAAGCTTTCTTT.

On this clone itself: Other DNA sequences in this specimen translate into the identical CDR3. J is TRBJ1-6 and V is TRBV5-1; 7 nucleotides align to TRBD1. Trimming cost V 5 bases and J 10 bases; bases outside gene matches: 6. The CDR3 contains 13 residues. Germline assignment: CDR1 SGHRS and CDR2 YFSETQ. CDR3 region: CASRGQGDSPLHF. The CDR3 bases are TGCGCCAGCAGAGGGCAGGGGGACTCACCCCTCCACTTT.

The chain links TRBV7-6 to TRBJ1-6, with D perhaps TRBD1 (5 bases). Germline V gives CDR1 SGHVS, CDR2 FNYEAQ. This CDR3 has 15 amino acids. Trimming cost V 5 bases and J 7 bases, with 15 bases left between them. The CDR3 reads CASSPADRYNSPLHF. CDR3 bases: TGTGCCAGCAGCCCAGCTGACAGATACAATTCACCCCTCCACTTT.

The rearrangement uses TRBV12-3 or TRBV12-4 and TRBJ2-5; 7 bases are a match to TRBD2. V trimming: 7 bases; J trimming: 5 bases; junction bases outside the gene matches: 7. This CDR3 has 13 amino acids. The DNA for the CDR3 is TGTGCCAGCAAGAAACCAGCGGGGGAGACCCAGTACTTC. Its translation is CASKKPAGETQYF.

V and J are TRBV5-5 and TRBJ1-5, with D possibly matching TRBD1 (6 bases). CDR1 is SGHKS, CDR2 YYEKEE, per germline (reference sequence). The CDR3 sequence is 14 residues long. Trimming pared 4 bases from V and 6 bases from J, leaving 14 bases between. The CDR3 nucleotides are TGTGCCAGCAGCGCGGGAGGGGACACTCAGCCCCAGCATTTT. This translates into CASSAGGDTQPQHF.

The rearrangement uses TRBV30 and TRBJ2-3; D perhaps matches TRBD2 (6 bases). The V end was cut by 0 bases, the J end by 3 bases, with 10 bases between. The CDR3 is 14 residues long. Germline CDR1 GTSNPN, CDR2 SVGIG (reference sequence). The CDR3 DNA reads TGTGCCTGGAGTGTTGGGGGAGGTACAGATACGCAGTATTTT. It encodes CAWSVGGGTDTQYF.

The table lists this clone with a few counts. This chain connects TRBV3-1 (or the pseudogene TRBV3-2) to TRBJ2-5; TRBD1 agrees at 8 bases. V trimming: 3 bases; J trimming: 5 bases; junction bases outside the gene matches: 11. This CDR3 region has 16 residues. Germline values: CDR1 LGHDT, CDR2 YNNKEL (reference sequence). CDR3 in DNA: TGTGCCAGCAGCCACCGCCAGGGACAGGCATGGGAGACCCAGTACTTC. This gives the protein CASSHRQGQAWETQYF.

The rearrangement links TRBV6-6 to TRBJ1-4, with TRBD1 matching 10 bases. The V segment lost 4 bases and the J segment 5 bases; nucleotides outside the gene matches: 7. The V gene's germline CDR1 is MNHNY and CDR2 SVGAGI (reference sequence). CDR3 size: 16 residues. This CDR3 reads CASSFPGQGVNEKLFF. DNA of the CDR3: TGTGCCAGCAGTTTTCCCGGACAGGGGGTCAATGAAAAACTGTTTTTT.

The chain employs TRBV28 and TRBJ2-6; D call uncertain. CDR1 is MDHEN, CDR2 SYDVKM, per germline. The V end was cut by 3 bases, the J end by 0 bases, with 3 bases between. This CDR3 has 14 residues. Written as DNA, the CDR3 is TGTGCCAGCAGTTTCAACTCTGGGGCCAACGTCCTGACTTTC. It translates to CASSFNSGANVLTF.